The 6 T cell receptor beta chains presented below share a single source sample, sequenced in a study of CD8+ T cells in alopecia areata. After isolation, RNA underwent reverse transcription to generate cDNA as the sequencing template. The protocol was immunoSEQ multiplex PCR, while the TCRdb copy is restricted to in-frame clones and leaves out a portion. The sample is made up of under 350,000 clones, none counted only once. On the basis of CD4, CD8alpha, NKG2D, NKG2ACE and other markers, pooled cutaneous lymph node cells were sorted. The sequenced material came from CD4+ T cells sorted from a lymph node. The source of these receptors is a C3H/HeJ mouse with alopecia areata. This strain's MHC haplotype is H2-k.

As regards this clone: Mouse gene names and germline throughout. The read terminates 4 residues ahead of where the CDR3 ends, so the germline J gene completes it. The gene calls are TRBV31 and TRBJ1-1; TRBD1 aligns across 8 bases. The V and J ends lost 0 bases and 1 base, in that order; junction bases with no gene match: 1. Germline loops: CDR1 GKSSPN, CDR2 SITVG. CDR3 length equals 14 residues. This CDR3 reads CAWSLDRGNTEVFF. The sequenced CDR3 bases are TGTGCCTGGAGTCTCGACAGGGGAAACACA.

In regard to this clone: Any gene name here is a mouse gene name. The DNA ends 4 residues before the CDR3 does, and the rest of the CDR3 is filled in from the germline J gene. The rearrangement uses TRBV13-3 and TRBJ2-7, with 11 bases matching TRBD1. Looked up from germline, CDR1 is NNHDY and CDR2 is SYVADS. This CDR3 region has 15 residues. The CDR3 region is CASSDARDRGYEQYF. The CDR3 bases that were read are TGTGCCAGCAGTGATGCCCGGGACAGGGGGTAT.

The table lists this clone with a few counts. The genes are named according to mouse. The read gets to within 4 residues of the CDR3 end, and the germline J gene fills in the rest. V usage is TRBV29 and J usage is TRBJ2-7, with D perhaps matching TRBD1 (6 bases). The CDR3 has 14 residues. The germline V gene has CDR1 MSHET and CDR2 SYDVDS. Incomplete CDR3 DNA: TGTGCTAGCAGTTTATCGGGACAAACATAT. The encoded protein is CASSLSGQTY. The CDR3 as a whole reads CASSLSGQTYEQYF.

This clone has a handful of counts. The gene names here belong to mouse. From the germline J gene comes the end of the CDR3, since the read stops 4 residues before it. V usage is TRBV19 and J usage is TRBJ2-5; maybe TRBD2 (6 bases). Germline loops: CDR1 FNHDT, CDR2 SITEND (reference sequence). The CDR3 contains 13 residues. CDR3 protein: CASSAGVGDTQYF. The sequenced part of the CDR3 DNA is TGTGCCAGCAGTGCTGGGGTGGGCGAC. Drawing the rest from reference TRBV19 and TRBJ2-5, the complete variable domain is GGIITQTPKFLIGQEGQKLTLKCQQNFNHDTMYWYRQDSGKGLRLIYYSITENDLQKGDLSEGYDASREKKSSFSLTVTSAQKNEMAVFLCASSAGVGDTQYFGPGTRLLVL.

This clone was observed a handful of times. The genes and germline here are from mouse. The read finishes 4 residues shy of the CDR3 end, and the germline J gene is used to complete it. The rearrangement uses TRBV5 and TRBJ1-1; TRBD1 matches at 11 bases. Germline V gene data show CDR1 as LGHNA and CDR2 as YNLKQL (reference sequence). Trimming removed 3 bases from V and 2 bases from J; junction bases left unmatched: 2. CDR3 size: 15 residues. The chain's CDR3 is CASSHGTGGNTEVFF. The CDR3 bases that were read are TGTGCCAGCAGCCACGGGACAGGGGGTAACACA.

This clone showed up just a few times. The genes are named according to mouse. The read terminates 4 residues before the CDR3 end, so the remaining end is supplied by the germline J gene. The chain recombines TRBV13-1 with TRBJ2-3, with D possibly TRBD1 on 5 matching bases. The CDR3 is 15 residues long. V dropped 3 bases and J dropped 0 bases, with 11 bases sitting between them. The germline gives CDR1 NSHNY, CDR2 SYGAGN. Partial CDR3 DNA: TGTGCCAGCAGTGGCAGACAGAATAGTGCAGAA. Translated, it gives CASSGRQNSAE. The whole CDR3 reads CASSGRQNSAETLYF.